These 10 T cell receptor beta chains were sequenced from one sample in a study of T cell clonality in common variable immunodeficiency. The data were produced by immunoSEQ multiplex PCR, yet TCRdb's version contains in-frame clones alone and is incomplete. The sample was found to contain about 52,000 clones, and every one recurs. Input material: peripheral blood mononuclear cells. All receptors derive from a person aged 18 to 70 in good health.

This clone was picked up a small number of times. The read falls 3 residues short of the CDR3 end, and the missing part is taken from the germline J gene. This chain links TRBV7-9 with TRBJ2-7, with 7 bases lining up with TRBD2. The junction had 9 bases not matched to a gene; V was cut back by 5 bases and J by 2 bases. The CDR3 is 15 amino acids. In germline, CDR1 is SEHNR, CDR2 FQNEAQ (reference sequence). The CDR3 DNA, read in part, is TGTGCCAGCAGCCCCCCGGTGGGGGGGACCTACGAG. This codes for CASSPPVGGTYE. The whole CDR3 reads CASSPPVGGTYEQYF.

A note on this clone: The read finishes 3 residues shy of the CDR3 end, and the germline J gene is used to complete it. The V call is TRBV5-1, the J call TRBJ2-1, with 8 bases identical to TRBD2. J was trimmed by 5 bases and V by 0 bases; bases with no gene match: 10. CDR3 length: 17 residues. CDR1 and CDR2 from the germline V gene are SGHRS and YFSETQ. The DNA read from the CDR3 is TGCGCCAGCAGCTTGGCCGATCGAGCGGGGGCCCACAATGAG. The encoded protein is CASSLADRAGAHNE. Given in full, the CDR3 is CASSLADRAGAHNEQFF.

This clone was seen ten or more times. The sequenced part of the CDR3 DNA is TGTGCCAGCAGTGATAGGACTAGCGGCCTCCGCGGGACC. Protein: CASSDRTSGLRGT. The CDR3 in full is CASSDRTSGLRGTQYF. The chain has TRBV6-1 and TRBJ2-5; 10 bases line up with TRBD2. The CDR3 end falls 3 residues outside the read, so it is completed with the germline J gene. This CDR3 is built from 16 residues. After removal of 3 bases from V and 7 bases from J, the junction contained 11 bases not matched to a gene. CDR1 and CDR2 (germline): MNHNS, SASEGT.

Many counts were recorded for this clone. The read falls 3 residues short of the CDR3 end, and the missing part is taken from the germline J gene. The chain employs TRBV20-1 and TRBJ1-1; D is perhaps TRBD1 (6 bases). The CDR3 loop spans 14 amino acids. Looked up from germline, CDR1 is DFQATT and CDR2 is SNEGSKA (reference sequence). The V gene lost 3 bases and the J gene lost 2 bases, with 13 bases spanning the gap. CDR3 bases read: TGCAGTGCTAGTCTTCCAGGGGTTAACACTGAA. Its protein product is CSASLPGVNTE. The entire CDR3 is CSASLPGVNTEAFF.

This clone appeared many times. The sequenced part of the CDR3 DNA is TGTGCCATCAGTGAGATGGCAGGGGGGATCCATGGC. Protein sequence: CAISEMAGGIHG. The whole CDR3 region reads CAISEMAGGIHGYTF. This chain joins TRBV10-3 and TRBJ1-2; 7 bases align to TRBD1. The CDR3 is cut off 3 residues early in the read; its end comes from the germline J gene. There are 15 residues in the CDR3. From germline, CDR1 is ENHRY and CDR2 SYGVKD. Unmatched junction bases numbered 9, after V lost 2 bases and J lost 6 bases.

The sample holds many counts of this clone. The CDR3 end is not reached by the read, which stops 3 residues before it; the germline J gene fills it in. The J gene is TRBJ2-1, the V gene TRBV7-9; TRBD2 matches 9 bases. With 2 bases clipped from V and 6 bases from J, the junction kept 5 bases outside the gene matches. The germline CDR1 and CDR2 sequences are SEHNR and FQNEAQ (reference sequence). This CDR3 is built from 15 residues. The sequenced part of the CDR3 DNA is TGTGCCAGCAGCTTAAGTCTAGCGGGACCCAATGAG. It yields the protein CASSLSLAGPNE. The whole CDR3 sequence is CASSLSLAGPNEQFF. Combining the CDR3 with reference TRBV7-9 and TRBJ2-1 gives the whole variable domain DTGVSQNPRHKITKRGQNVTFRCDPISEHNRLYWYRQTLGQGPEFLTYFQNEAQLEKSRLLSDRFSAERPKGSFSTLEIQRTEQGDSAMYLCASSLSLAGPNEQFFGPGTRLTVL.

To note about this clone: One junction end disagrees with the germline gene, perhaps due to a read error. The read halts 3 residues ahead of the CDR3 end, with the missing end drawn from the germline J gene. The V gene is TRBV2, the J gene TRBJ1-4, with 7 bases identical to TRBD1. The CDR3 covers 19 residues. CDR1 SNHLY and CDR2 FYNNEI come from the germline V gene. The CDR3 bases that were read are TGTGCCAGTAGTGAATTCCTCTTACTTTCTGACAGGGAAAATGAAAAA. Translation: CASSEFLLLSDRENEK. The full CDR3 reads CASSEFLLLSDRENEKLFF.

This clone was recorded at least ten times. The read ends 3 residues shy of where the CDR3 ends; the end is completed using the germline J gene. J is TRBJ1-3 and V is TRBV19, with TRBD1 matching 8 bases. Trimming at V came to 7 bases and at J to 4 bases, leaving 12 bases not matched to a gene. This CDR3 spans 16 amino acids. Germline V gene lookup returns CDR1 LNHDA and CDR2 SQIVND (reference sequence). The CDR3 bases that were read are TGTGCCAGTACCCCGATATCAACAGGGGGAGGAAACACC. Translating it yields CASTPISTGGGNT. The entire CDR3 is CASTPISTGGGNTIYF.

This clone occurred many times. The CDR3 goes on 3 residues after the read ends, and that part is filled in from the germline J gene. The chain couples TRBV10-1 to TRBJ2-7, with 9 bases that match TRBD1. The CDR3 is 16 residues long. J was trimmed by 2 bases and V by 6 bases; bases with no gene match: 11. CDR1 and CDR2 from the germline V gene are WNHNN and SYGVQD (reference sequence). CDR3 in amino acids: CASSGESRTGAYEQYF. The CDR3 bases that were read are TGCGCCAGCAGCGGCGAGTCGAGGACAGGGGCCTACGAG.

This clone was counted many times. The CDR3 is cut off 3 residues early in the read; its end comes from the germline J gene. The J gene is TRBJ2-5, the V gene TRBV19; 7 bases are a match to TRBD2. After removal of 5 bases from V and 4 bases from J, the junction contained 10 bases not matched to a gene. Germline CDR1 and CDR2: LNHDA and SQIVND (reference sequence). The CDR3 is made up of 15 amino acids. CDR3 DNA, as far as it was read: TGTGCCAGTAGTGGGCTAGCGGAGGAGGGAGAGACC. Translation: CASSGLAEEGET. The whole CDR3 protein reads CASSGLAEEGETQYF.